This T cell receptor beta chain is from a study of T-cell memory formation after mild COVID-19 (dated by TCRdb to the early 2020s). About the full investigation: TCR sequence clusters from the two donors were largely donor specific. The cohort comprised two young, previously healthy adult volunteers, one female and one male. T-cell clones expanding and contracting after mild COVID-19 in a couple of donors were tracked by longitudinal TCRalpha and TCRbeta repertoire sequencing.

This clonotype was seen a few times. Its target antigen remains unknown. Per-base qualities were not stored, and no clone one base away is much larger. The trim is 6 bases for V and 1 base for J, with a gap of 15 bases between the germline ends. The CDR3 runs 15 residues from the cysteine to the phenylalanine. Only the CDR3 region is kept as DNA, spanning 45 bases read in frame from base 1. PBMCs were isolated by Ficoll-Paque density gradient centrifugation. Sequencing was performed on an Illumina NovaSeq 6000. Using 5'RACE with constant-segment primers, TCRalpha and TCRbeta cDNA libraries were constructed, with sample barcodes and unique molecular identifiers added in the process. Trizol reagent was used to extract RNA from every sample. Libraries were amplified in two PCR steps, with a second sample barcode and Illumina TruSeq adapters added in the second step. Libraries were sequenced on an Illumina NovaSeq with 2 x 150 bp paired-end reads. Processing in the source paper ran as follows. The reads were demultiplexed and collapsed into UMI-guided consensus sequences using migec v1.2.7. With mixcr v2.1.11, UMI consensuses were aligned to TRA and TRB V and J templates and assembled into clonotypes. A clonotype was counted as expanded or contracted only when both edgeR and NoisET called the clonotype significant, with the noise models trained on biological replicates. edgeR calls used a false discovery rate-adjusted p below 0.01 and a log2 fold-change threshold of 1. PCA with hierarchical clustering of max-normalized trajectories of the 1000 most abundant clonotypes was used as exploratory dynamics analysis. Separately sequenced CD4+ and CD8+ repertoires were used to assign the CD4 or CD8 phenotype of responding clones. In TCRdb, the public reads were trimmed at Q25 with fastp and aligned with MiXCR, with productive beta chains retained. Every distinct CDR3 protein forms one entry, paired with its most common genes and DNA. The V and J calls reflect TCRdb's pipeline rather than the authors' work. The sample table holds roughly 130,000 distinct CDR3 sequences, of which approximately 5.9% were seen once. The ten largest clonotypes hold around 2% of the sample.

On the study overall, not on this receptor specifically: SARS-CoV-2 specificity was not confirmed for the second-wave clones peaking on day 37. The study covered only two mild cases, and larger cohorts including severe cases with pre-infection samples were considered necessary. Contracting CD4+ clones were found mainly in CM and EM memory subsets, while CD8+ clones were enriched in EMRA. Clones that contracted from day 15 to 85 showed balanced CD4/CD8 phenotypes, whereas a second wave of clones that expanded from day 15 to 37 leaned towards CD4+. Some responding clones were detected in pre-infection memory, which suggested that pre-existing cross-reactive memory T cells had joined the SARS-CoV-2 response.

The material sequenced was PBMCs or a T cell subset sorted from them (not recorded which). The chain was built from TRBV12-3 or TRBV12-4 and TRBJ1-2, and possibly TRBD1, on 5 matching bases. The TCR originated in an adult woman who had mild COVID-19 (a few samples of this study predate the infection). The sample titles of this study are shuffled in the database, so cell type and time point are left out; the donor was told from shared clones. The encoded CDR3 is CASSPGGLLNYGYTF. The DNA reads TGTGCCAGCAGCCCCGGGGGTCTCCTTAACTATGGCTACACCTTC.